This entry describes one T cell receptor beta chain. This sample was included in a study of T cell clones after liver transplantation. The data were produced by immunoSEQ multiplex PCR, yet TCRdb's version contains in-frame clones alone and is incomplete. The data show roughly 74,000 clones, about 80% seen once. The clonotype originates from a human donor who received a liver transplant. The sequencing here drew on CD4+ T cells from blood, taken before liver transplant.

This chain's CDR3 is CASSPGTASYGYTF. CDR3 nucleotide sequence: TGCGCCAGCAGCCCTGGGACAGCGTCCTATGGCTACACCTTC. The chain couples TRBV5-1 to TRBJ1-2; 7 nucleotides align to TRBD1. The CDR3 contains 14 residues. The germline V gene has CDR1 SGHRS and CDR2 YFSETQ. Unmatched junction bases numbered 7, after V lost 4 bases and J lost 4 bases.